Listed here are 11 T cell receptor beta chains from one sample, sequenced in a study of cytomegalovirus exposure and HLA in healthy donors. The PCR made use of 60 Vbeta and 13 Jbeta primers. Using immunoSEQ multiplex PCR, the repertoire was profiled, and TCRdb retains in-frame clones only, with some absent. The data show about 110,000 clones, around 69% seen once. The specimen sequenced was PBMCs. These receptors came from a man between 18 and 29 years old in good health and CMV-seronegative.

V is TRBV7-6 and J is TRBJ2-3, with D possibly matching TRBD2 (7 bases). CDR1 SGHVS and CDR2 FNYEAQ come from the germline V gene. Trimming took 10 bases from V and 8 from J, leaving 16 bases between them. CDR3 length equals 12 residues. The CDR3 region has the DNA TGTGCCATAGGGGGGGCCGGTGGTACGCAGTATTTT. Amino acids: CAIGGAGGTQYF. Drawing the rest from reference TRBV7-6 and TRBJ2-3, the complete variable domain is GAGVSQSPRYKVTKRGQDVALRCDPISGHVSLYWYRQALGQGPEFLTYFNYEAQQDKSGLPNDRFSAERPEGSISTLTIQRTEQRDSAMYRCAIGGAGGTQYFGPGTRLTVL.

The V gene is TRBV5-1, the J gene TRBJ1-1; tentative D call: TRBD1 (5 bases). The CDR3 is 15 residues long. CDR1 is SGHRS and CDR2 is YFSETQ in the germline V gene. V was clipped by 4 bases and J by 0 bases, with 13 bases between them. The CDR3 protein is CASSAGELMNTEAFF. In DNA, the CDR3 is TGCGCCAGCAGCGCGGGGGAGTTGATGAACACTGAAGCTTTCTTT.

The chain has TRBV15 and TRBJ2-3; 9 positions agree with TRBD2. Looked up from germline, CDR1 is LNHNV and CDR2 is YYDKDF (reference sequence). J was trimmed by 4 bases and V by 3 bases; bases with no gene match: 8. This CDR3 region has 16 residues. The CDR3 DNA follows: TGTGCCACCAGCAGGAGGGGGGCGGGGGGGTCAGATACGCAGTATTTT. It encodes CATSRRGAGGSDTQYF.

This chain joins TRBV14 and TRBJ2-1, with 10 bases matching TRBD2. V lost 0 bases, J lost 6 bases, and 5 bases stayed unmatched. This CDR3 contains 16 residues. Germline V gives CDR1 SGHDN, CDR2 FVKESK. The CDR3 spells CASSQDFASGGNEQFF. CDR3 nucleotides: TGTGCCAGCAGCCAAGATTTCGCTAGCGGGGGCAATGAGCAGTTCTTC.

The chain combines TRBV19 with TRBJ2-5; TRBD2 agrees at 9 bases. Germline CDR1 is LNHDA and CDR2 is SQIVND (reference sequence). This CDR3 has 15 residues. V shed 5 bases and J 2 bases; nucleotides not matched to a gene: 6. CDR3 nucleotides: TGTGCCAGTAGTCATAGCGGGGGCCTACAAGAGACCCAGTACTTC. As protein: CASSHSGGLQETQYF.

The chain employs TRBV14 and TRBJ2-5; the match to TRBD2 covers 13 bases. The germline V gene has CDR1 SGHDN and CDR2 FVKESK. CDR3 length equals 17 residues. J lost 1 base, V lost 5 bases, and 7 bases had no gene match. The CDR3 spells CASSFRTSGGFQETQYF. CDR3 coding DNA: TGTGCCAGCAGCTTTCGGACTAGCGGGGGTTTCCAAGAGACCCAGTACTTC.

This chain uses TRBV7-9 with TRBJ2-5, with a possible D match to TRBD1 (6 bases). This CDR3 is built from 13 residues. With 5 bases removed from V and 1 base from J, the gap between germline ends came to 8 bases. Germline V gene lookup returns CDR1 SEHNR and CDR2 FQNEAQ (reference sequence). The CDR3 DNA reads TGTGCCAGCAGCCGGACAGTCCAAGAGACCCAGTACTTC. Its protein is CASSRTVQETQYF.

The chain combines TRBV29-1 with TRBJ2-5; D uncertain. The V end was cut by 6 bases, the J end by 1 base, with 15 bases between. The CDR3 runs 14 residues. The V gene's germline CDR1 is SQVTM and CDR2 ANQGSEA. The DNA for the CDR3 is TGCAGCGTGAGCCAGGCAGCCTCCCAAGAGACCCAGTACTTC. Amino acids: CSVSQAASQETQYF.

A few counts support this clone. The CDR3: CASSRGRGLNTGELFF. Here the CDR3 DNA reads TGTGCCAGCAGCCGAGGGAGGGGCCTTAACACCGGGGAGCTGTTTTTT. V and J are TRBV4-2 and TRBJ2-2; TRBD2 matches at 7 bases. Germline V gene data show CDR1 as LGHNA and CDR2 as YNFKEQ. The trim removed 4 bases at V and 2 bases at J, leaving 7 bases unmatched. The CDR3 has 16 amino acids.

The chain employs TRBV7-3 and TRBJ1-1, with D tentatively TRBD1 (5 bases). This CDR3 has 14 residues. Germline V gives CDR1 SGHTA, CDR2 FQGTGA. Trimming took 3 bases from V and 1 from J, leaving 9 bases between them. The CDR3 reads CASSFGRANTEAFF. The CDR3 nucleotides are TGTGCCAGCAGCTTCGGCAGGGCGAACACTGAAGCTTTCTTT.

As for this clone: One end of the junction varies from germline; a read error may be responsible. The chain is built from TRBV5-4 and TRBJ1-2; D might be TRBD1 (6 bases). Germline V CDR1 and CDR2: SGHNT, YYREEE (reference sequence). This CDR3 is 14 amino acids long. The CDR3 is CASSGQSTNYGYPF. CDR3 nucleotides: TGTGCCAGCAGCGGACAGTCTACTAACTATGGCTACCCCTTC.